This T cell receptor beta chain emerged from a study of CD8 T cells in ankylosing spondylitis. General study findings and limits: According to the report, clones linked to the disease were significantly enriched in matched synovial fluid samples taken from ankylosing spondylitis patients. A CD8+ phenotype characterized the disease-linked clones, which were relatively rare in peripheral blood. A motif in TCR beta, a set of about eight highly homologous variants, appeared characteristic of ankylosing spondylitis blood.

Concerning this clonotype itself: Its antigen is still unknown.

Construction of TCR beta libraries was performed using quantitative 5'-RACE with molecular barcodes. Each CDR3 protein gets one entry after TCRdb re-called the 5' RACE reads with MiXCR. The sample carries approximately 140,000 distinct CDR3 sequences, 44% recorded once. This TCR derives from a male donor with ankylosing spondylitis. Sequencing was performed on synovial fluid, either unsorted or a sorted T cell fraction (not recorded which).

CDR3 loop: CATTRLRGYIETQYF. Written as DNA, the CDR3 is TGTGCCACCACTCGCTTGCGGGGGTATATAGAGACCCAGTACTTC. This chain joins TRBV10-3 and TRBJ2-5; 7 bases map to TRBD2. V trimming: 10 bases; J trimming: 4 bases; junction bases outside the gene matches: 15. Germline V gene data show CDR1 as ENHRY and CDR2 as SYGVKD. There are 15 residues in the CDR3.